This TCR beta chain was recovered during a study of T-cell memory formation after mild COVID-19. TCRdb redid the calling of the 5' RACE reads with MiXCR, one entry per CDR3 protein. Of roughly 400,000 distinct CDR3 sequences in the sample, about 16% are singletons; the top ten hold roughly a fifth. CDR3 length: 14 residues. Per germline, CDR1 SGHAT and CDR2 FQNNGV. V trimming: 5 bases; J trimming: 6 bases; junction bases outside the gene matches: 8. The chain couples TRBV11-2 to TRBJ2-3, with 7 nucleotides matching TRBD1. The material sequenced was PBMCs or a T cell subset sorted from them (not recorded which). The TCR sequence derives from a man in his late teens or twenties who had mild COVID-19 (a few samples of this study predate the infection). Cell type and time point are not known. The CDR3 DNA follows: TGTGCCAGCAGCCACTCGGACAGGCGGGATACGCAGTATTTT. The encoded protein is CASSHSDRRDTQYF.